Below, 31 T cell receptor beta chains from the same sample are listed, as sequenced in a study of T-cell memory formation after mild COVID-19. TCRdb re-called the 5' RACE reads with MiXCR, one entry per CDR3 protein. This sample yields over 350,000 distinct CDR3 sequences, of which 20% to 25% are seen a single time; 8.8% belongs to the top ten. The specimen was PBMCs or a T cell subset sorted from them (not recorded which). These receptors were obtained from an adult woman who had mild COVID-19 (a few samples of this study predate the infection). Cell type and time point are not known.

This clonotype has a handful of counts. CDR3 sequence reads: CASSPGSGRSEAFF. CDR3 DNA sequence: TGTGCCAGCTCACCAGGATCGGGGCGAAGTGAAGCTTTCTTT. The gene calls are TRBV18 and TRBJ1-1; D is perhaps TRBD1 (5 bases). CDR1 KGHSH and CDR2 LQKENI come from the germline V gene. V lost 2 bases and J lost 7, with 14 bases in between. CDR3 length equals 14 residues.

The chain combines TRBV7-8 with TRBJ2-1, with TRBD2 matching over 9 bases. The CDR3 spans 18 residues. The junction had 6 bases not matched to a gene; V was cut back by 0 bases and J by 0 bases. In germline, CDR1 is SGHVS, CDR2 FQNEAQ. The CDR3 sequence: CASSLASSGISSYNEQFF. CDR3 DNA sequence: TGTGCCAGCAGCTTAGCGTCTAGCGGGATAAGCTCCTACAATGAGCAGTTCTTC. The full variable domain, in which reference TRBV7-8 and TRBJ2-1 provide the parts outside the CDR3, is GAGVSQSPRYKVAKRGQDVALRCDPISGHVSLFWYQQALGQGPEFLTYFQNEAQLDKSGLPSDRFFAERPEGSVSTLKIQRTQQEDSAVYLCASSLASSGISSYNEQFFGPGTRLTVL.

CDR3 sequence reads: CASSKLEGYEQYF. The CDR3 DNA reads TGTGCCAGCAGTAAACTAGAAGGCTACGAGCAGTACTTC. The V call is TRBV21-1, the J call TRBJ2-7. TRBV21-1 is labeled a pseudogene. The CDR3 consists of 13 residues.

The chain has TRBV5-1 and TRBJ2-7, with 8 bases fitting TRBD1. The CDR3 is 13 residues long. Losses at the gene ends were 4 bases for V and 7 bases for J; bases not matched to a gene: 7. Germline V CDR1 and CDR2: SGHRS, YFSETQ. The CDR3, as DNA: TGCGCCAGCAGCCAGACAGGGGCCGGGGAGCAGTACTTC. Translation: CASSQTGAGEQYF.

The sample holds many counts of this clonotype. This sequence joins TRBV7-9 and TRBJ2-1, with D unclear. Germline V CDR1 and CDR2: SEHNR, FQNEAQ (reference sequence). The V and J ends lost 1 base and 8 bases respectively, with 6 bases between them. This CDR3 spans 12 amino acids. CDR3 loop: CASSLGGHEQFF. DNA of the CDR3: TGTGCCAGCAGCTTAGGTGGGCATGAGCAGTTCTTC.

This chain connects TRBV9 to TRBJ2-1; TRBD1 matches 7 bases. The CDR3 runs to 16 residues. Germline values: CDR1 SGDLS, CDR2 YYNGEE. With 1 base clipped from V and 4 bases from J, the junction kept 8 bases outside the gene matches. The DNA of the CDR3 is TGTGCCAGCAGCGTAACGCTACAGGGGCTTTACAATGAGCAGTTCTTC. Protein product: CASSVTLQGLYNEQFF. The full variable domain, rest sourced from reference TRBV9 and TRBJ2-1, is DSGVTQTPKHLITATGQRVTLRCSPRSGDLSVYWYQQSLDQGLQFLIQYYNGEERAKGNILERFSAQQFPDLHSELNLSSLELGDSALYFCASSVTLQGLYNEQFFGPGTRLTVL.

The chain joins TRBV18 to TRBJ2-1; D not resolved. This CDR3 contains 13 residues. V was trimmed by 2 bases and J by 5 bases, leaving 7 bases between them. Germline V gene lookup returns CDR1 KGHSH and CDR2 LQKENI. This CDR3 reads CASSPESDNEQFF. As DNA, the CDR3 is TGTGCCAGCTCACCAGAATCCGACAATGAGCAGTTCTTC. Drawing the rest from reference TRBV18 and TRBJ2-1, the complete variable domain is NAGVMQNPRHLVRRRGQEARLRCSPMKGHSHVYWYRQLPEEGLKFMVYLQKENIIDESGMPKERFSAEFPKEGPSILRIQQVVRGDSAAYFCASSPESDNEQFFGPGTRLTVL.

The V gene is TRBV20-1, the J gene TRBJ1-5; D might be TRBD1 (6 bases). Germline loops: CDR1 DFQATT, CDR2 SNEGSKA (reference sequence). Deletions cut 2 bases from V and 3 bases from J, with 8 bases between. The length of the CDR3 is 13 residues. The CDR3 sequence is CSARWGANQPQHF. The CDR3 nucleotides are TGCAGTGCTAGATGGGGGGCCAATCAGCCCCAGCATTTT.

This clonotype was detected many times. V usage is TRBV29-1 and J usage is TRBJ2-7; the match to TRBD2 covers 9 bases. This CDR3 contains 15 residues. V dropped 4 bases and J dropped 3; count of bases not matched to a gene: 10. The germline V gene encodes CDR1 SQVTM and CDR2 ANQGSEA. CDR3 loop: CSVGRGGPAGYEQYF. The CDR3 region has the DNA TGCAGCGTTGGGCGGGGGGGGCCGGCCGGCTACGAGCAGTACTTC.

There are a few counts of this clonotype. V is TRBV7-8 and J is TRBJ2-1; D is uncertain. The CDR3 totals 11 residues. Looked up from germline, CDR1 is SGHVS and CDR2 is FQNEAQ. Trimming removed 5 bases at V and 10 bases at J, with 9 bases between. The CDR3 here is CASSPQVEQFF. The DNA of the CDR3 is TGTGCCAGCAGCCCCCAGGTAGAGCAGTTCTTC.

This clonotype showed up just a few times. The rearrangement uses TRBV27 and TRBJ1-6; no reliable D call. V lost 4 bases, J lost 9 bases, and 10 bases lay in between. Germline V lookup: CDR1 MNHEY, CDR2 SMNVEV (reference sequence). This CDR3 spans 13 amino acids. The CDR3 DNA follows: TGTGCCAGCAGTTCTGGAGGGCTTTCACCCCTCCACTTT. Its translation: CASSSGGLSPLHF.

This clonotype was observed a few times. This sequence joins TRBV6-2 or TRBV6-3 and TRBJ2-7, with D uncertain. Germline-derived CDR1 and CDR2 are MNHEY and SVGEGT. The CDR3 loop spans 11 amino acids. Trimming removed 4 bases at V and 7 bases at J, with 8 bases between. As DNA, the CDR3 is TGTGCCAGCAGTTTTAAGTGGGAGCAGTACTTC. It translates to CASSFKWEQYF.

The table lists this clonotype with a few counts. CDR3 DNA: TGTGCCATCAGTGAGTCCCAGGGAGCCGGGGCCAACGTCCTGACTTTC. Translation gives CAISESQGAGANVLTF. The chain uses TRBV10-3 and TRBJ2-6; D is perhaps TRBD1 or TRBD2 (5 bases each). Germline V gives CDR1 ENHRY, CDR2 SYGVKD. V was cut by 0 bases and J by 4 bases, with 10 bases left in between. This CDR3 region has 16 residues.

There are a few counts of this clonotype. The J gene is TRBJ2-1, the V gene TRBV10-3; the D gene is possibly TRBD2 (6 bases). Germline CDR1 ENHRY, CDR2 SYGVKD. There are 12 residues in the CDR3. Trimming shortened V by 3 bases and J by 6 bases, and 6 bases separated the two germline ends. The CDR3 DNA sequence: TGTGCCATCAGTGAACTAGCCAATGAGCAGTTCTTC. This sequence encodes CAISELANEQFF.

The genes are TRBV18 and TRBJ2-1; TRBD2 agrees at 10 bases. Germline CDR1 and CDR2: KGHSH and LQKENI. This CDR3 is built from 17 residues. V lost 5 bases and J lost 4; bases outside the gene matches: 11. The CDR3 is CASSSSGSLLTYNEQFF. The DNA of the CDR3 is TGTGCCAGCTCATCTAGCGGGAGCCTCCTAACATACAATGAGCAGTTCTTC.

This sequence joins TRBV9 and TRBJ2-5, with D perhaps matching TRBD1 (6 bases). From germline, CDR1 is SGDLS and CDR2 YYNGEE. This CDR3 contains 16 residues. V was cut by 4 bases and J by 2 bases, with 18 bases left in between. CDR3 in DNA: TGTGCCAGCAGCACCACCGCCGCCGGGACACAAGAGACCCAGTACTTC. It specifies CASSTTAAGTQETQYF.

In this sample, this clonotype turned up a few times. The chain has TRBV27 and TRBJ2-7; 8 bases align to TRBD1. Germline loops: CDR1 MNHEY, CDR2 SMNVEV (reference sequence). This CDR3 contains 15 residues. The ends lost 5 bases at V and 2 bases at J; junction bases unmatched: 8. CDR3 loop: CASSRTGSFTYEQYF. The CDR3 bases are TGTGCCAGCAGTCGGACAGGGAGCTTCACCTACGAGCAGTACTTC.

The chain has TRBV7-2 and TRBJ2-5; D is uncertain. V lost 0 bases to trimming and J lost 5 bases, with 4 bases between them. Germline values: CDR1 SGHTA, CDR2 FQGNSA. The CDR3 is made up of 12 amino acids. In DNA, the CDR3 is TGTGCCAGCAGCTTAGCTACCGAGACCCAGTACTTC. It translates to CASSLATETQYF.

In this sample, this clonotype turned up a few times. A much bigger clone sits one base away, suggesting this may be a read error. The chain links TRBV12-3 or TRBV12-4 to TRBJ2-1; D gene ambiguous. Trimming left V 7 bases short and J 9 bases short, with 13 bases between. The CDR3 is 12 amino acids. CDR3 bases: TGTGCCAGCACGGCCCTCAACACTGAGCAGTTCTTC. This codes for CASTALNTEQFF.

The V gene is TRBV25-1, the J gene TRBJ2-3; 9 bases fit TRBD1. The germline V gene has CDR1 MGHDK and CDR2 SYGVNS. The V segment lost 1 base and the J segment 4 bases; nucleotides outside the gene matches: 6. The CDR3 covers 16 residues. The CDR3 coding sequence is TGTGCCAGCAGTGAATTGGAGGACAGGGGTTCAGATACGCAGTATTTT. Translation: CASSELEDRGSDTQYF. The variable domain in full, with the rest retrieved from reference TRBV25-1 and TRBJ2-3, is EADIYQTPRYLVIGTGKKITLECSQTMGHDKMYWYQQDPGMELHLIHYSYGVNSTEKGDLSSESTVSRIRTEHFPLTLESARPSHTSQYLCASSELEDRGSDTQYFGPGTRLTVL.

CDR3 DNA sequence: TGTGCCAGCAGTACCCCTGGGGGGATATACTACGAGCAGTACTTC. It is translated as CASSTPGGIYYEQYF. The genes are TRBV12-3 or TRBV12-4 and TRBJ2-7; D is perhaps TRBD2 (6 bases). The CDR3 consists of 15 residues. With 5 bases removed from V and 3 bases from J, the gap between germline ends came to 17 bases.

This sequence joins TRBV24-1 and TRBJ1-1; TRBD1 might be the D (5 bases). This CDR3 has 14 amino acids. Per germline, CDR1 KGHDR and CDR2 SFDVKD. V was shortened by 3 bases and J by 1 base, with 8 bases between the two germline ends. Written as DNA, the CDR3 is TGTGCCACCAGTGATGCCCAGGGGAACACTGAAGCTTTCTTT. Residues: CATSDAQGNTEAFF.

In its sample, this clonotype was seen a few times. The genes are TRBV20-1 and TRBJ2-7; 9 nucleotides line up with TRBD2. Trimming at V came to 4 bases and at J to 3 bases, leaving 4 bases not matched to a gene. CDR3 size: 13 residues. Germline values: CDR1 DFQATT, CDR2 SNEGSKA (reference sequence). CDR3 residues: CSAKGTSLYEQYF. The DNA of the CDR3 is TGCAGTGCTAAGGGGACTAGCCTCTACGAGCAGTACTTC.

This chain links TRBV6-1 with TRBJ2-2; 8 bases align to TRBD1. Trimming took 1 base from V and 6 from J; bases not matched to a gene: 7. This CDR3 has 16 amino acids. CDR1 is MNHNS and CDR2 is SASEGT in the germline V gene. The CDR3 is CASSEVLGRGPGELFF. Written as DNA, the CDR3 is TGTGCCAGCAGTGAAGTTCTGGGCAGGGGGCCCGGGGAGCTGTTTTTT.

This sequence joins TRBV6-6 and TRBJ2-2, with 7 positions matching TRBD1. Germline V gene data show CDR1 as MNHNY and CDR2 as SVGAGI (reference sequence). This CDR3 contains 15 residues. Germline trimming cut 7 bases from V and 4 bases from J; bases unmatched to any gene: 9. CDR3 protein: CASITGTVGTGELFF. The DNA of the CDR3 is TGTGCCAGCATCACCGGGACAGTAGGCACCGGGGAGCTGTTTTTT.

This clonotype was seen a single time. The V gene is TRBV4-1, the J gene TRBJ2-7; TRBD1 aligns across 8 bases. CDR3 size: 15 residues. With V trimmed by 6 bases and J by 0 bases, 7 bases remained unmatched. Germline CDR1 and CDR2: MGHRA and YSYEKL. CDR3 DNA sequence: TGCGCCAGCAGTGGAGACAGGGGATCCTCCTACGAGCAGTACTTC. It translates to CASSGDRGSSYEQYF.

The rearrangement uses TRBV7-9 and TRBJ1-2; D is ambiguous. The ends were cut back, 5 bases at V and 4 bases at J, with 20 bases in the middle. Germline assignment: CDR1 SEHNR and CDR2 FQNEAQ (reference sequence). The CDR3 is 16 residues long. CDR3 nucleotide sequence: TGTGCCAGCAGCCCCGAGCAGCTTTCGGCGGTCTATGGCTACACCTTC. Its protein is CASSPEQLSAVYGYTF.

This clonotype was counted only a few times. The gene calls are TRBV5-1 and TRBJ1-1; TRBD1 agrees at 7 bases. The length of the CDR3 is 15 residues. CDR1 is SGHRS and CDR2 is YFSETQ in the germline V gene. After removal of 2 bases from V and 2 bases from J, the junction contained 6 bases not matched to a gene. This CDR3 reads CASSFIGTANTEAFF. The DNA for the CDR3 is TGCGCCAGCAGCTTCATCGGGACAGCAAACACTGAAGCTTTCTTT.

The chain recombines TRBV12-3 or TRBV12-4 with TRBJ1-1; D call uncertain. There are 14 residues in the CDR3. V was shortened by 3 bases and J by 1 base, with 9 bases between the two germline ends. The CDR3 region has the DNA TGTGCCAGCAGTTTTGGGATCGGGAACACTGAAGCTTTCTTT. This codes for CASSFGIGNTEAFF.

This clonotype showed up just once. CDR3 loop: CAIGTEYTDTQYF. CDR3 nucleotides: TGTGCCATTGGGACGGAGTACACAGATACGCAGTATTTT. The chain is built from TRBV10-3 and TRBJ2-3; D is perhaps TRBD1 or TRBD2 (5 bases each). The CDR3 has 13 amino acids. CDR1 ENHRY and CDR2 SYGVKD come from the germline V gene. Trimming pared 9 bases from V and 2 bases from J, leaving 12 bases between.

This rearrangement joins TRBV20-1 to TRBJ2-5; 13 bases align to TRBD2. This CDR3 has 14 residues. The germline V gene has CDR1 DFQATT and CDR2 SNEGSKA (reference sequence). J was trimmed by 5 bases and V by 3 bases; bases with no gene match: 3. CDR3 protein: CSASGLAGVETQYF. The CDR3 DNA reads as TGCAGTGCTAGCGGACTAGCGGGAGTTGAGACCCAGTACTTC.